The present TCR beta chain was sequenced within a study of cytomegalovirus exposure and HLA in healthy donors. The table came from immunoSEQ multiplex PCR; TCRdb's copy has only in-frame clones and leaves some out. The sample consists of about 130,000 clones, 90% to 97% of them appearing once. The CDR3 loop spans 14 amino acids. The V end lost 3 bases, the J end lost 0 bases, and 6 bases lay between the germline ends. Germline V lookup: CDR1 SGHAT, CDR2 FQNNGV. Sequencing was done on a sample of PBMCs. The sequence derives from a man younger than 30 in good health and CMV-seronegative. The chain employs TRBV11-2 and TRBJ2-1; possibly TRBD2 for D (5 bases). For the CDR3, the DNA is TGTGCCAGCAGCTTGACTAACTCCTACAATGAGCAGTTCTTC. Translated, it gives CASSLTNSYNEQFF.